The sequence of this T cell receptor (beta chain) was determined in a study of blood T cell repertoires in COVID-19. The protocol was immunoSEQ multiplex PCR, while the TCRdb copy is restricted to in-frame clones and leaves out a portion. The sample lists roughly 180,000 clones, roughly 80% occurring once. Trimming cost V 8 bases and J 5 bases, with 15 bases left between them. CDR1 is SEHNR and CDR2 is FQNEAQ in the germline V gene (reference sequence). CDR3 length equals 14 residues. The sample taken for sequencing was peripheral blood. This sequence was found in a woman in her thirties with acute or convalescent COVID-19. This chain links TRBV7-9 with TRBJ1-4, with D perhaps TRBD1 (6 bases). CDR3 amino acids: CASSLGQMNEKLFF. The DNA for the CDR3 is TGTGCCAGCTCCTTAGGACAGATGAATGAAAAACTGTTTTTT.